This section outlines one T cell receptor beta chain sequence together with its context. Its antigen is currently unknown. The germline V gene has CDR1 SGHTS and CDR2 YDEGEE. The CDR3 is 15 residues long. V lost 3 bases and J 4 bases, leaving 14 bases between the germline ends. This specimen comes from a study of OX40 agonist ivuxolimab in advanced cancers. Study-level background: Patients in the trial were receiving intravenous ivuxolimab every 2 weeks, at doses of 0.01 to 10 mg/kg. General study points: At 0.1 to 3.0 mg/kg and by week 6, CD4+ and CD8+ T cells in the blood had expanded clonally. Fewer expanded clones were found on average in CD4+ than in CD8+ T cells.

Autoimmune disease history or systemic immunosuppression led to patients being barred. TCRdb's copy holds only in-frame clones and misses some; the assay was immunoSEQ multiplex PCR. The sample carries approximately 50,000 clones, 85% to 90% recorded once. The receptor comes from an adult with an advanced solid tumor such as melanoma, head and neck, liver or kidney cancer. The gene calls are TRBV5-8 and TRBJ2-1; possibly TRBD1 for D (7 bases). The specimen was CD4+ or CD8+ T cells sorted from blood, collected in a trial of the OX40 agonist ivuxolimab. The CDR3 DNA is TGTGCCAGCAGCTCCAGGGGGGCCAGTTACAATGAGCAGTTCTTC. This sequence encodes CASSSRGASYNEQFF.